This record concerns one TCR beta chain sequence. Its antigen is still unknown. Trimming stripped 3 bases from V and 8 bases from J, with 17 bases between. From germline, CDR1 is SGDLS and CDR2 YYNGEE. CDR3 length: 15 residues. The entry originates in a study of Ad26.COV2.S vaccination and SARS-CoV-2 variants. For the study at large: Once, or twice with 56 days between doses, Ad26.COV2.S was given intramuscularly. The study, taken as a whole, reports: Participants given vaccine showed non-spike TCR breadth similar to that of placebo recipients. Greater spike-specific TCR breadth was seen in vaccine recipients than in placebo recipients.

Method: immunoSEQ multiplex PCR; TCRdb's copy keeps in-frame clones and lacks some. The sample has 350,000 to 500,000 clones; around 90% are singletons. Treatment reported: about 20 received Ad26.COV2.S at low or high dose, single or two shots; about 5 received placebo; per-sample allocation not given. Day 63 after the first injection of vaccine or placebo was the sampling time. Within Boston, the person who donated was an adult of 18-55 years. This chain links TRBV9 with TRBJ1-4, with D uncertain. The TCR sequence derives from a person between 18 and 65 years old who received the Ad26.COV2.S COVID-19 vaccine or a placebo. The specimen comprised peripheral blood, sampled in a trial of Ad26.COV2.S vaccine versus placebo. CDR3 sequence (DNA): TGTGCCAGCAGCGCCGAGGGAGGAGGCCAGGAAAAACTGTTTTTT. Translating it yields CASSAEGGGQEKLFF.